Shown below are 10 T cell receptor beta chains from a single sample sequenced in a study of blood T cell repertoires in COVID-19. Some clones are missing from TCRdb's copy, which holds only in-frame ones; the method was immunoSEQ multiplex PCR. The sample consists of about 170,000 clones, over 80% of them appearing once. Sequencing was carried out using peripheral blood. The receptors stem from a woman of 80 years or more with COVID-19, enrolled during active disease.

The chain is built from TRBV6-5 and TRBJ1-2; 7 bases line up with TRBD1. CDR3 length: 15 amino acids. V gave up 2 bases and J gave up 4 bases; unmatched junction bases: 7. From germline, CDR1 is MNHEY and CDR2 SVGAGI. CDR3: CASSYNDRESYGYTF. CDR3 sequence (DNA): TGTGCCAGCAGTTACAATGACAGGGAAAGCTATGGCTACACCTTC.

The gene calls are TRBV18 and TRBJ1-5; maybe TRBD1 (6 bases). From germline, CDR1 is KGHSH and CDR2 LQKENI. Trimming removed 6 bases at V and 1 base at J, with 16 bases between. The CDR3 is 16 amino acids. The CDR3: CASSLGLGASNQPQHF. The CDR3 region has the DNA TGTGCCAGCTCCCTGGGGTTGGGGGCAAGCAATCAGCCCCAGCATTTT.

The rearrangement joins TRBV15 to TRBJ2-1; 8 bases are a match to TRBD1. The ends lost 0 bases at V and 6 bases at J; junction bases unmatched: 4. Germline values: CDR1 LNHNV, CDR2 YYDKDF (reference sequence). This CDR3 spans 15 amino acids. The CDR3 sequence: CATSREDRVINEQFF. CDR3 bases: TGTGCCACCAGCAGAGAGGACAGGGTAATCAATGAGCAGTTCTTC.

The rearrangement uses TRBV24-1 and TRBJ2-7, with TRBD1 identical over 7 bases. Trimming took 9 bases from V and 5 from J; bases not matched to a gene: 9. Germline lookup yields CDR1 KGHDR and CDR2 SFDVKD. This CDR3 is 13 amino acids long. The CDR3 sequence: CATGTGAYDEQYF. The CDR3 DNA follows: TGTGCCACCGGAACAGGGGCTTATGACGAGCAGTACTTC.

V and J are TRBV24-1 and TRBJ2-3; unclear D gene. The germline gives CDR1 KGHDR, CDR2 SFDVKD. The V end was cut by 5 bases, the J end by 1 base, with 12 bases between. The CDR3 runs to 15 residues. The CDR3 loop is CATSAVRGGTDTQYF. CDR3 coding DNA: TGTGCCACCAGTGCGGTGCGTGGAGGCACAGATACGCAGTATTTT.

In nucleotides, the CDR3 is TGTGCCAGCAGCCCCCAGGGCGGCAATCAGCCCCAGCATTTT. Translating gives CASSPQGGNQPQHF. The gene calls are TRBV9 and TRBJ1-5; the D gene is possibly TRBD1 (5 bases). CDR3 length equals 14 residues. Germline V lookup: CDR1 SGDLS, CDR2 YYNGEE. V dropped 4 bases and J dropped 2 bases, with 10 bases sitting between them.

The chain joins TRBV3-1 (or the pseudogene TRBV3-2) to TRBJ1-4, with D possibly matching TRBD1 (6 bases). The CDR3 has 14 residues. The germline V and J ends were trimmed by 2 bases and 6 bases, with 10 bases remaining between them. CDR1 and CDR2 from the germline V gene are LGHDT and YNNKEL (reference sequence). The DNA for the CDR3 is TGTGCCAGCAGCCAAATACAGGGAGATGAAAAACTGTTTTTT. It translates to CASSQIQGDEKLFF.

The chain joins TRBV3-1 (or the pseudogene TRBV3-2) to TRBJ1-2; TRBD1 is a possible D gene (5 bases). The ends were cut back, 1 base at V and 7 bases at J, with 16 bases in the middle. CDR1 and CDR2 from the germline V gene are LGHDT and YNNKEL (reference sequence). CDR3 length: 15 residues. The DNA of the CDR3 is TGTGCCAGCAGCCAAGGATCAGGGCAGATCGGTGGCTACACCTTC. Translating gives CASSQGSGQIGGYTF.

This clone was counted once. This chain links TRBV10-3 with TRBJ1-5, with a tentative D call TRBD1 (5 bases). V dropped 10 bases and J dropped 1 base, with 14 bases sitting between them. The CDR3 length is 14 residues. From germline, CDR1 is ENHRY and CDR2 SYGVKD. The CDR3 DNA follows: TGTGCCACGGCGGGGGAAGTGAGCAATCAGCCCCAGCATTTT. Translated: CATAGEVSNQPQHF.

This chain links TRBV2 with TRBJ1-4; 7 nucleotides match TRBD1. Per germline, CDR1 SNHLY and CDR2 FYNNEI. This CDR3 contains 13 residues. V lost 5 bases, J lost 14 bases, and 11 bases stayed unmatched. The CDR3 spells CASSKGTAPVLFF. As DNA, the CDR3 is TGTGCCAGCAGTAAAGGGACAGCCCCGGTGCTGTTTTTT.